Listed below are T cell receptor beta chains from one sample, sequenced in a study of graft-versus-host responses after intestinal transplantation. Profiled with immunoSEQ multiplex PCR; TCRdb holds only in-frame clones, not every one. The data show tens of thousands of clones, with approximately 88% seen just once and around 2.5% held by the top ten. Antigen specificity for these receptors is unknown. The sequences come from unstimulated CD8+ T cells sorted from spleen or lymph node cells, collected before intestinal transplant. These TCRs come from a human donor who received an intestinal transplant. Each CDR3 is given with its conserved first and last residue. Each record gives: CDR3 DNA, CDR3 protein, CDR3 length, V gene, clone size, J gene, D gene. The D gene is left open where the match is weak. Size is omitted from some rows. Given values are once, few, many or a class for expanded clones.

TGTGCCAGCAGCTTCCGGGGGCGAGACCGGGGGGCGCAGTATTTT CASSFRGRDRGAQYF 15 TRBV11-2 - TRBJ2-3 -
TGTGCCAGCAGTGAAAACGGGACACCGCCGGGGAAACTGTTTTTT CASSENGTPPGKLFF 15 TRBV6-4 - TRBJ1-4 -
TGCAGCGTTTACCCGGGAGAGTCCAATGAGCAGTTCTTC CSVYPGESNEQFF 13 TRBV29-1 - TRBJ2-1 -
TGTGCCAGCGGAGGACAGGGGGCGCGGGTAGATACGCAGTATTTT CASGGQGARVDTQYF 15 TRBV9 - TRBJ2-3 TRBD1
TGTGCCAGCAGTGAAGATTTACAGACAGTCCCCCATGGCTACACCTTC CASSEDLQTVPHGYTF 16 TRBV2 - TRBJ1-2 -
TGTGCCAGCAGCGTAGAGGGACTAGCGGGAGAGACCCAGTACTTC CASSVEGLAGETQYF 15 TRBV9 - TRBJ2-5 TRBD2
TGTGCCAGCAGTTTATTCTACTGGGGCAGCTGGCATAGCAATCAGCCCCAGCATTTT CASSLFYWGSWHSNQPQHF 19 TRBV28 once TRBJ1-5 -
TGTGCCAGCAACCAGGGACAGGGGGTGACCTATAATTCACCCCTCCACTTT CASNQGQGVTYNSPLHF 17 TRBV28 - TRBJ1-6 TRBD1
TGTGCCAGTAGTACCACGGACAGCTTTGTCTACGAGCAGTACTTC CASSTTDSFVYEQYF 15 TRBV19 - TRBJ2-7 -
TGTGCCAGCAGTTTGGCGAGCAGCGGATACACTGAAGCTTTCTTT CASSLASSGYTEAFF 15 TRBV28 - TRBJ1-1 -
TGTGCCAGCAGCGGGGGGACTGGCTCCTACAATGAGCAGTTCTTC CASSGGTGSYNEQFF 15 TRBV9 - TRBJ2-1 -
TGTGCCAGCAGCTTAGTCCCGACCGGGACAGGACATAACACCATATATTTT CASSLVPTGTGHNTIYF 17 TRBV7-9 - TRBJ1-3 TRBD1
TGTGCCAGCATTTCGCGGACTGGCTCCTACAATGAGCAGTTCTTC CASISRTGSYNEQFF 15 TRBV27 - TRBJ2-1 -
TGTGCCACGTCGACAGAATCCTATGATAGCAATCAGCCCCAGCATTTT CATSTESYDSNQPQHF 16 TRBV10-3 once TRBJ1-5 -
TGTGCCAGCAGTTTTGTGGACAGGGACCACAATGAGCAGTTCTTC CASSFVDRDHNEQFF 15 TRBV28 - TRBJ2-1 TRBD1
TGTGCCACCAGCAGAGATAGACGGGAGGTGAACACTGAAGCTTTCTTT CATSRDRREVNTEAFF 16 TRBV15 once TRBJ1-1 -
TGTGCCAGTAGTCTGACAGGGAGTGGGTACGAGCAGTACTTC CASSLTGSGYEQYF 14 TRBV19 few TRBJ2-7 TRBD1
TGTGCCAGTGCGGGCGAGCCGGTCAATGAGCAGTTCTTC CASAGEPVNEQFF 13 TRBV19 - TRBJ2-1 -
TGTGCCAGCGGGACTGAAGTCCTAAACTATGGCTACACCTTC CASGTEVLNYGYTF 14 TRBV6-6 - TRBJ1-2 -
TGTGCCAGCAGCGCCAGAGCGGGAGCTGGGTGGTACGAGCAGTACTTC CASSARAGAGWYEQYF 16 TRBV9 - TRBJ2-7 TRBD2